The clone carrying this T cell receptor (beta chain) has more than one count but fewer than ten. Its target is unknown. This sample is drawn from a study of vaccination and CD4 T cells after COVID-19. Looking at the study overall: Each participant was administered two doses of a vaccine, which was either BNT162b2 or mRNA-1273. Ranging from 14 to 241, the interval between dose two and post-vaccine sampling had a median of 72 days.

The sample's treatment: roughly ten-day PBMC culture with coronavirus spike peptide pools or control peptides (ViraFEST assay). The unexposed donor's CD4+ T cells were collected before the COVID-19 pandemic (2011-2018). Scientists separated out CD4+ T cells through negative selection following 10 days in culture. Unexposed-donor CD4+ T cells were probed with SARS-CoV-2 S/N and four cold-coronavirus spikes, cells permitting. Cultured CD4+ T cell DNA was sequenced using the Oncomine TCR Beta short-read assay. TCRdb fed the PCR reads into MiXCR, producing one record per CDR3 protein. The table has 5,500 to 6,500 distinct CDR3 sequences, 25% to 30% seen once. The germline V gene has CDR1 DFQATT and CDR2 SNEGSKA (reference sequence). This CDR3 spans 12 amino acids. J was trimmed by 3 bases and V by 6 bases; bases with no gene match: 5.

This TCR was sampled from a human donor in good health. This sequence joins TRBV20-1 and TRBJ2-7; 7 positions match TRBD2. Sequenced material: CD4+ T cells from blood, cultured in vitro. CDR3 sequence: CSAPTSDYEQYF. For the CDR3, the DNA is TGCAGTGCCCCCACTAGCGACTACGAGCAGTACTTC.